A selection of T cell receptor beta chains follows, all from one sample in a study of shared clonotypes between healthy human individuals. Clones were sequenced by immunoSEQ multiplex PCR, and TCRdb holds only the in-frame ones, with some missing. The sample has around 2,000,000 clones, roughly 94% seen once; the top ten hold roughly 1%. The sequencing input was naive CD8+ T cells sorted from blood. These receptors were obtained from a man between 18 and 35 years old in good health. The CDR3 runs from the conserved cysteine through the conserved F or W. D genes are given only for firm matches. Some rows have no size entry. The others give once, few or many, or a class for an expanded clone.

CDR3nt: TGTGCCTGGAGTGTCTGGGGTGGCACTGAAGCTTTCTTT; CDR3aa: CAWSVWGGTEAFF; d_gene: .; v_gene: TRBV30; abundance: .; j_gene: TRBJ1-1
CDR3nt: TGCGCCAGCAGCCAAGATCTGGCGGGAGGGCGGGGTGAGCAGTTCTTC; CDR3aa: CASSQDLAGGRGEQFF; d_gene: TRBD2; v_gene: TRBV4-3; abundance: .; j_gene: TRBJ2-1
CDR3nt: TGTGCCAGCAGTTCGCGGGACACCCGCTACGAGCAGTACTTC; CDR3aa: CASSSRDTRYEQYF; d_gene: .; v_gene: TRBV28; abundance: .; j_gene: TRBJ2-7
CDR3nt: TGTGCCTGGAGTGAAACCTTCAATGAGCAGTTCTTC; CDR3aa: CAWSETFNEQFF; d_gene: .; v_gene: TRBV30; abundance: once; j_gene: TRBJ2-1
CDR3nt: TGTGCCAGCAGTGAATTCAGGTCACCCCTCCACTTT; CDR3aa: CASSEFRSPLHF; d_gene: .; v_gene: TRBV6-1; abundance: once; j_gene: TRBJ1-6
CDR3nt: TGCGCCAGCAGCCTAGGACAGTCAAAAGGCACATACAATGAGCAGTTCTTC; CDR3aa: CASSLGQSKGTYNEQFF; d_gene: .; v_gene: TRBV5-1; abundance: .; j_gene: TRBJ2-1
CDR3nt: TGTGCCAGTCGGGAGTACGAGCAGTACTTC; CDR3aa: CASREYEQYF; d_gene: .; v_gene: TRBV6-1; abundance: .; j_gene: TRBJ2-7
CDR3nt: TGTGCCAGCAGTTATCGGGAATCGAACTATGGCTACACCTTC; CDR3aa: CASSYRESNYGYTF; d_gene: .; v_gene: TRBV6-6; abundance: .; j_gene: TRBJ1-2
CDR3nt: TGTGCCAGCAGTCCGGGACAAGCGAACACCGGGGAGCTGTTTTTT; CDR3aa: CASSPGQANTGELFF; d_gene: .; v_gene: TRBV28; abundance: once; j_gene: TRBJ2-2
CDR3nt: TGCAGCGTCGAATTCCGCGATGAGCAGTTCTTC; CDR3aa: CSVEFRDEQFF; d_gene: .; v_gene: TRBV29-1; abundance: .; j_gene: TRBJ2-1
CDR3nt: TGTGCCAGCAGCTCCCCACTAGCGGGGCCGAACACCGGGGAGCTGTTTTTT; CDR3aa: CASSSPLAGPNTGELFF; d_gene: TRBD2; v_gene: TRBV13; abundance: .; j_gene: TRBJ2-2
CDR3nt: TGTGCCAGCAGCTTCCCAGTGGGGCCAGATTCACCCCTCCACTTT; CDR3aa: CASSFPVGPDSPLHF; d_gene: .; v_gene: TRBV7-9; abundance: few; j_gene: TRBJ1-6
CDR3nt: TGTGCCAGCAGTGAAGAAGAGAGACAGGGTTCGTGGGGCTACACCTTC; CDR3aa: CASSEEERQGSWGYTF; d_gene: TRBD1; v_gene: TRBV2; abundance: .; j_gene: TRBJ1-2
CDR3nt: TGCGCCAGCAGCCCCGGACAGGGGGCGGTTATGGTAGCGGGAGGCAATGAGCAGTTCTTC; CDR3aa: CASSPGQGAVMVAGGNEQFF; d_gene: .; v_gene: TRBV4-3; abundance: .; j_gene: TRBJ2-1
CDR3nt: TGTGCCAGCAGCGCCGACAACTATGGCTACACCTTC; CDR3aa: CASSADNYGYTF; d_gene: .; v_gene: TRBV5-4; abundance: .; j_gene: TRBJ1-2
CDR3nt: TGTGCCAGCAGCGGCCCAGGCTACGAGCAGTACTTC; CDR3aa: CASSGPGYEQYF; d_gene: .; v_gene: TRBV5-4; abundance: .; j_gene: TRBJ2-7
CDR3nt: TGTGCCAGCAGCGTAGGTGGGACTGCCTCAGATACGCAGTATTTT; CDR3aa: CASSVGGTASDTQYF; d_gene: .; v_gene: TRBV9; abundance: once; j_gene: TRBJ2-3
CDR3nt: TGCGCCAGCAGCCAAACTACAGGGTATGAGCAGTTCTTC; CDR3aa: CASSQTTGYEQFF; d_gene: .; v_gene: TRBV4-1; abundance: .; j_gene: TRBJ2-1
CDR3nt: TGTGCCAGCAGCCAGGGGGCCCCGGGACTAGGAGACAATGAGCAGTTCTTC; CDR3aa: CASSQGAPGLGDNEQFF; d_gene: .; v_gene: TRBV9; abundance: .; j_gene: TRBJ2-1
CDR3nt: TGTGCCAGCAGCGTAGGGGGGTTGGGGACCCAGTACTTC; CDR3aa: CASSVGGLGTQYF; d_gene: .; v_gene: TRBV9; abundance: .; j_gene: TRBJ2-5
CDR3nt: TGCGCCAGCAGCCAAGATCTTAGGACAGGGGGCAGCTATGGCTACACCTTC; CDR3aa: CASSQDLRTGGSYGYTF; d_gene: TRBD1; v_gene: TRBV4-1; abundance: .; j_gene: TRBJ1-2
CDR3nt: TGCGCCAGCAGCCAAGATAGGGGACTAGCGGGGGGCACCGGGGAGCTGTTTTTT; CDR3aa: CASSQDRGLAGGTGELFF; d_gene: TRBD2; v_gene: TRBV4-3; abundance: .; j_gene: TRBJ2-2
CDR3nt: TGTGCCACCAGCGCCGGGACAGGGGGGAATCAGCCCCAGCATTTT; CDR3aa: CATSAGTGGNQPQHF; d_gene: TRBD1; v_gene: TRBV15; abundance: .; j_gene: TRBJ1-5
CDR3nt: TGTGCCACCTATACACTAGACAGGGAGGGTGTTCCTAACTATGGCTACACCTTC; CDR3aa: CATYTLDREGVPNYGYTF; d_gene: TRBD1; v_gene: TRBV2; abundance: .; j_gene: TRBJ1-2
CDR3nt: TGTGCCAGCTCTCCCGGGGCAGGGAAGCCACCCCTCCACTTT; CDR3aa: CASSPGAGKPPLHF; d_gene: .; v_gene: TRBV18; abundance: .; j_gene: TRBJ1-6
CDR3nt: TGTGCCAGCAGCTTAGTAGTGGACAGGGGGCTCCCAAATCAGCCCCAGCATTTT; CDR3aa: CASSLVVDRGLPNQPQHF; d_gene: TRBD1; v_gene: TRBV7-8; abundance: .; j_gene: TRBJ1-5
CDR3nt: TGTGCCAGCAGCGTAGGGGGGCTAGCGGGAGACGAGCAGTACTTC; CDR3aa: CASSVGGLAGDEQYF; d_gene: TRBD2; v_gene: TRBV9; abundance: .; j_gene: TRBJ2-7
CDR3nt: TGTGCCAGCAGTTTGCTCACTCCAGGGGGACCAGCAGACGCCCTCCACTTT; CDR3aa: CASSLLTPGGPADALHF; d_gene: TRBD1; v_gene: TRBV27; abundance: .; j_gene: TRBJ1-6
CDR3nt: TGTGCCAGCTCACCACGGGACAGGGAAGAGACCCAGTACTTC; CDR3aa: CASSPRDREETQYF; d_gene: TRBD1; v_gene: TRBV18; abundance: .; j_gene: TRBJ2-5
CDR3nt: TGCGCCAGCAGCCAAGGACCGGGGGAGTCCCTCATGAACACTGAAGCTTTCTTT; CDR3aa: CASSQGPGESLMNTEAFF; d_gene: .; v_gene: TRBV4-1; abundance: .; j_gene: TRBJ1-1
CDR3nt: TGTGCCACCAGCAGGGACACAGAGGGAAACACTGAAGCTTTCTTT; CDR3aa: CATSRDTEGNTEAFF; d_gene: .; v_gene: TRBV15; abundance: .; j_gene: TRBJ1-1
CDR3nt: TGTGCCAGCAGCGGATGGGACAGTGGAGGAACTGAAGCTTTCTTT; CDR3aa: CASSGWDSGGTEAFF; d_gene: TRBD1; v_gene: TRBV7-9; abundance: .; j_gene: TRBJ1-1
CDR3nt: TGTGCCAGCAGTTACAATAGCTTCCGCGAGCAGTACTTC; CDR3aa: CASSYNSFREQYF; d_gene: .; v_gene: TRBV6-5; abundance: .; j_gene: TRBJ2-7
CDR3nt: TGTGCCAGCAGCGTAGCCGGGACAGCATCCTACGAGCAGTACTTC; CDR3aa: CASSVAGTASYEQYF; d_gene: TRBD1; v_gene: TRBV9; abundance: .; j_gene: TRBJ2-7
CDR3nt: TGTGCCACCAGCAGAGATAAAGGGGGCGGAGGCTACACCTTC; CDR3aa: CATSRDKGGGGYTF; d_gene: TRBD1; v_gene: TRBV15; abundance: .; j_gene: TRBJ1-2
CDR3nt: TGTGCCAGCAGTAGTGACTTCGGGATCCATGAGGGAGGGGCAGATACGCAGTATTTT; CDR3aa: CASSSDFGIHEGGADTQYF; d_gene: TRBD2; v_gene: TRBV28; abundance: once; j_gene: TRBJ2-3
CDR3nt: TGCGCCAGCAGTGAGAGGTTTCGCGACACAGGGGATCAAGAGACCCAGTACTTC; CDR3aa: CASSERFRDTGDQETQYF; d_gene: TRBD1; v_gene: TRBV10-1; abundance: .; j_gene: TRBJ2-5
CDR3nt: TGTGCCTGGAGCGCCGGGGCAACCTACGAGCAGTACTTC; CDR3aa: CAWSAGATYEQYF; d_gene: .; v_gene: TRBV30; abundance: .; j_gene: TRBJ2-7
CDR3nt: TGTGCCAGCAGTGGAGGGCCTGGGACTGAAGCTTTCTTT; CDR3aa: CASSGGPGTEAFF; d_gene: .; v_gene: TRBV27; abundance: .; j_gene: TRBJ1-1
CDR3nt: TGTGCCAGCAGCTTAGCGAATAGCGGGGAGCTGTTTTTT; CDR3aa: CASSLANSGELFF; d_gene: .; v_gene: TRBV7-9; abundance: .; j_gene: TRBJ2-2
CDR3nt: TGTGCCAGCAGTGGAATAAGTCCTGAAGCTTTCTTT; CDR3aa: CASSGISPEAFF; d_gene: .; v_gene: TRBV25-1; abundance: .; j_gene: TRBJ1-1
CDR3nt: TGTGCCAGCAGCTTGGACAGCGGTGAAGCTTTCTTT; CDR3aa: CASSLDSGEAFF; d_gene: .; v_gene: TRBV5-4; abundance: .; j_gene: TRBJ1-1
CDR3nt: TGTGCCAGTAGTTACAGGGTTTCGGGCAACTATGGCTACACCTTC; CDR3aa: CASSYRVSGNYGYTF; d_gene: .; v_gene: TRBV19; abundance: few; j_gene: TRBJ1-2
CDR3nt: TGTGCCATCCCAAGAGCACCCGAGGCCGGGGAGCTGTTTTTT; CDR3aa: CAIPRAPEAGELFF; d_gene: .; v_gene: TRBV10-3; abundance: once; j_gene: TRBJ2-2
CDR3nt: TGTGCCAGCAGCTTCAGCGGGGGCACAGATACGCAGTATTTT; CDR3aa: CASSFSGGTDTQYF; d_gene: TRBD2; v_gene: TRBV7-8; abundance: .; j_gene: TRBJ2-3
CDR3nt: TGTGCCAGCAGCTCGGGACAGGGCTACGAGCAGTACTTC; CDR3aa: CASSSGQGYEQYF; d_gene: TRBD1; v_gene: TRBV5-6; abundance: few; j_gene: TRBJ2-7
CDR3nt: TGTGCCAGCAGCTTTAGAAGGGGCTCCTACAATGAGCAGTTCTTC; CDR3aa: CASSFRRGSYNEQFF; d_gene: .; v_gene: TRBV11-2; abundance: .; j_gene: TRBJ2-1
CDR3nt: TGCGCCAGCAGGCACCGACAGGTCGGGGACTACGAGCAGTACTTC; CDR3aa: CASRHRQVGDYEQYF; d_gene: .; v_gene: TRBV4-1; abundance: .; j_gene: TRBJ2-7
CDR3nt: TGTGCCAGCAGCCACGGACAGGGTTTCTACAATGAGCAGTTCTTC; CDR3aa: CASSHGQGFYNEQFF; d_gene: TRBD1; v_gene: TRBV7-9; abundance: .; j_gene: TRBJ2-1